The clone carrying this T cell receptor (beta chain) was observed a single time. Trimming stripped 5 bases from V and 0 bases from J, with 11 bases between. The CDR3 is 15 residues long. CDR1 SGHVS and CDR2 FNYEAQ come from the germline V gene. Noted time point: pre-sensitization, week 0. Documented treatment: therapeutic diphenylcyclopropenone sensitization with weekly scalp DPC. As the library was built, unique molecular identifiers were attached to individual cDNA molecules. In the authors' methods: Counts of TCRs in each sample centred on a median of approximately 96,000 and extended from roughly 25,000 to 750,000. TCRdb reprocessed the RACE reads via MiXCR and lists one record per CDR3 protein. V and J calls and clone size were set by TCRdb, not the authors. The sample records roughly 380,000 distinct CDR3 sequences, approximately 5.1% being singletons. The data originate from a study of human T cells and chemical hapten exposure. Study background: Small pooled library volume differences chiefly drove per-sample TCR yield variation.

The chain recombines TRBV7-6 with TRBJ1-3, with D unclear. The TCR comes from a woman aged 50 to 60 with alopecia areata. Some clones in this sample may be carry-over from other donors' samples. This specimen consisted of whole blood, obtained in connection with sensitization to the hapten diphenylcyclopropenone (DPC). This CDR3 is CASSPDGDSGNTIYF. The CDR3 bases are TGTGCCAGCAGCCCCGACGGAGACTCTGGAAACACCATATATTTT.